Included here is one TCR beta chain sequence, with context. The data derive from a study of T cell changes during pregnancy in multiple sclerosis. Libraries were prepared by immunoSEQ multiplex PCR; TCRdb keeps only in-frame clonotypes and omits some of them. This repertoire shows under 30,000 clones, 89% found once; its top ten account for approximately 7%. This CDR3 comprises 14 residues. The V gene's germline CDR1 is SEHNR and CDR2 FQNEAQ (reference sequence). With 1 base removed from V and 1 base from J, the gap between germline ends came to 7 bases. This clonotype originated in a female donor with multiple sclerosis, enrolled in a pregnancy study. The rearrangement links TRBV7-9 to TRBJ2-5, with D hard to call. The input for sequencing was CD8+ T cells from peripheral blood mononuclear cells, taken after pregnancy. The CDR3 DNA reads as TGTGCCAGCAGCTTAGAGTCGGGCCAAGAGACCCAGTACTTC. Translated: CASSLESGQETQYF.